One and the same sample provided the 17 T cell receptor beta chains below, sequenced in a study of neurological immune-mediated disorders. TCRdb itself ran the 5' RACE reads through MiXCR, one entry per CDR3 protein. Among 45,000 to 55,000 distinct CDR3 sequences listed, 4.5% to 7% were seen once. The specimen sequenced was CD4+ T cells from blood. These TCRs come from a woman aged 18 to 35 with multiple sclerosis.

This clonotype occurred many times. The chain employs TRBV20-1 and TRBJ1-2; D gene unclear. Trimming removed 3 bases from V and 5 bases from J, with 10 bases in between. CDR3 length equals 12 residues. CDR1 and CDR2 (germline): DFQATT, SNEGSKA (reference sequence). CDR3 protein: CSARGQIYGYTF. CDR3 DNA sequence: TGCAGTGCTAGGGGCCAGATATATGGCTACACCTTC.

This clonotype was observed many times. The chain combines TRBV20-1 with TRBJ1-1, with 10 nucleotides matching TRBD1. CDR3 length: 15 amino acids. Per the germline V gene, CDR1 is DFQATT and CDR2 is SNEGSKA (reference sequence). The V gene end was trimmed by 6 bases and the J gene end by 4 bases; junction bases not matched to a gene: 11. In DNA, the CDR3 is TGCAGTGCAGAAAGACAGGGGGCAAGGTTCACTGAAGCTTTCTTT. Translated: CSAERQGARFTEAFF.

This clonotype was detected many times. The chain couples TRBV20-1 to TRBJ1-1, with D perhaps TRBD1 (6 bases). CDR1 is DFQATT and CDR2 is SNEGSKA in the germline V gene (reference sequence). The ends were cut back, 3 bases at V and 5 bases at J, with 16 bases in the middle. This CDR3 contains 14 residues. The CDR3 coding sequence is TGCAGTGCTAGGACCCTCGGGGGCCAAACTGAAGCTTTCTTT. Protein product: CSARTLGGQTEAFF.

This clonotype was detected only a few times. The CDR3: CSVGTSGRASEQFF. The CDR3 bases are TGCAGCGTTGGGACTAGCGGGAGGGCCAGTGAGCAGTTCTTC. The chain has TRBV29-1 and TRBJ2-1; 15 positions match TRBD2. Germline V gene sequence: CDR1 SQVTM, CDR2 ANQGSEA. With V trimmed by 4 bases and J by 9 bases, 4 bases remained unmatched. The CDR3 has 14 amino acids.

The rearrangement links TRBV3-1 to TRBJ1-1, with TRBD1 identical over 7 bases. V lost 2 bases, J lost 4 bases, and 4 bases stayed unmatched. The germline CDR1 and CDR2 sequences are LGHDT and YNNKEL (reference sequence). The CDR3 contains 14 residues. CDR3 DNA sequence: TGTGCCAGCAGCCAATCCACAGGGGCCACTGAAGCTTTCTTT. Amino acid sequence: CASSQSTGATEAFF.

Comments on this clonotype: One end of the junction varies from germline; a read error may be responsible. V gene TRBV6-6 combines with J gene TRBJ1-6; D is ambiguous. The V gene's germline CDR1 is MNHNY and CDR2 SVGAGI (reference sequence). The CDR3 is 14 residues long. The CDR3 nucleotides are TGTGCCAACAGTTATGCGAACAGCGGTTTACCCCTCCACTTT. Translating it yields CANSYANSGLPLHF.

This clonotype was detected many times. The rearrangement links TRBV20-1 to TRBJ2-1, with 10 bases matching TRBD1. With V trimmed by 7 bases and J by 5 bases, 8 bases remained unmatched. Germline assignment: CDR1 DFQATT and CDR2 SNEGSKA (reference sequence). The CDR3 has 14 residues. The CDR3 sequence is CSVETGTGDNEQFF. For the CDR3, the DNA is TGCAGTGTGGAGACCGGGACAGGGGACAATGAGCAGTTCTTC.

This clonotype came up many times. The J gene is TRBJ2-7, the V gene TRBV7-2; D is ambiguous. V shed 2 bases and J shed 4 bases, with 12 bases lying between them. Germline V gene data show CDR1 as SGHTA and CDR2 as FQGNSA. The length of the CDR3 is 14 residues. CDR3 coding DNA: TGTGCCAGCAGCTTAAGTGGACCTCAATACGAGCAGTACTTC. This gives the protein CASSLSGPQYEQYF.

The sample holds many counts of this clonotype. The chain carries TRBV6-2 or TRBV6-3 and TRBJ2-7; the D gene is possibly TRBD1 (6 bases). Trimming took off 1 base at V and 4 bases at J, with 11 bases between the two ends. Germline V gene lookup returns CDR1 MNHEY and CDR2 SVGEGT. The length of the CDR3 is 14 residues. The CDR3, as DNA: TGTGCCAGCAGTTACTTGGGCAGGGGATACGAGCAGTACTTC. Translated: CASSYLGRGYEQYF.

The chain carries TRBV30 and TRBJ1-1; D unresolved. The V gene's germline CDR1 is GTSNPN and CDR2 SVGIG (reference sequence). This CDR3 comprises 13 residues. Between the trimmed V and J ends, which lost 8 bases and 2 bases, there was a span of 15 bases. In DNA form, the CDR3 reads TGTGCCGCCTGGATGATCAGAAACACTGAAGCTTTCTTT. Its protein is CAAWMIRNTEAFF.

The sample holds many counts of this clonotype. CDR3 nucleotides: TGTGCCATCAGAGGACAGGGATCAGAGGGCTACACCTTC. Protein: CAIRGQGSEGYTF. This sequence joins TRBV10-3 and TRBJ1-2; TRBD1 matches at 8 bases. Per germline, CDR1 ENHRY and CDR2 SYGVKD. This CDR3 is built from 13 residues. V lost 6 bases and J lost 8; bases outside the gene matches: 8.

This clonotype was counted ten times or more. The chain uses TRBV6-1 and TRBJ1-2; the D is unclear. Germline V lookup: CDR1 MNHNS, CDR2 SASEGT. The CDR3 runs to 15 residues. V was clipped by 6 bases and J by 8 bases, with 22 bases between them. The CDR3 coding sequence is TGTGCCAGCAGCCCACTCGGGGAGTTCGATTGGGGCTACACCTTC. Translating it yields CASSPLGEFDWGYTF.

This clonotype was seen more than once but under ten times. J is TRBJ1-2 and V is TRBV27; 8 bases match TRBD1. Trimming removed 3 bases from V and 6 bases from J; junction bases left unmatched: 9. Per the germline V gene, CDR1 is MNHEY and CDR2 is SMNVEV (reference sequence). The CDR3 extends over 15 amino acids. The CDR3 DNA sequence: TGTGCCAGCAGTTTGTTCTTCGCAGGGGGCCATGGCTACACCTTC. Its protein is CASSLFFAGGHGYTF.

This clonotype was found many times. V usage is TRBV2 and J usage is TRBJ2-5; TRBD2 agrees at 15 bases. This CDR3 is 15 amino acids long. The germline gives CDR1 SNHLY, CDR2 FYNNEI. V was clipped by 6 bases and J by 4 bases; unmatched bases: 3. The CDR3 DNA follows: TGTGCCAGCAGCCCGGGACTAGCGGGAGGAGAGACCCAGTACTTC. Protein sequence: CASSPGLAGGETQYF.

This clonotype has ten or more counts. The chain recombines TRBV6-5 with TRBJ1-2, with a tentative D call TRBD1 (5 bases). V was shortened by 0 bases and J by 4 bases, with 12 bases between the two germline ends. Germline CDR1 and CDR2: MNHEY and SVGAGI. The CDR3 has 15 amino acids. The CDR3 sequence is CASSYSQGGPYGYTF. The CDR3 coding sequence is TGTGCCAGCAGTTACTCCCAGGGAGGGCCCTATGGCTACACCTTC.

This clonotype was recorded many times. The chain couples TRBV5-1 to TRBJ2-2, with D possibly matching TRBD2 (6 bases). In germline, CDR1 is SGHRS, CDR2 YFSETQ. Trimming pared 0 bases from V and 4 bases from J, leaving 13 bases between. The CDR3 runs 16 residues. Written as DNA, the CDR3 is TGCGCCAGCAGCTTGGCCCGCGGGGCGAGCACCGGGGAGCTGTTTTTT. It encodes CASSLARGASTGELFF.

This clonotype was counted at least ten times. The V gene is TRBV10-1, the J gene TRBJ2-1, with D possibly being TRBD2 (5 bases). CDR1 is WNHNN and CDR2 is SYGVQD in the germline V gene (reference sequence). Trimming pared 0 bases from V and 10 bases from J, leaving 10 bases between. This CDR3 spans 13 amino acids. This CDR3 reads CASSESGQREQFF. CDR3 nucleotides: TGCGCCAGCAGTGAGTCTGGGCAGCGGGAGCAGTTCTTC.